The 21 T cell receptor beta chains in this list originate from one sample, sequenced in a study of response to subunit inactivated influenza vaccine. TCRdb passed the RT-PCR reads through MiXCR, listing each CDR3 protein once. The sample lists more than 500,000 distinct CDR3 sequences; around 10% were seen once. These records were also assigned to another study, of T cells expressing NK-cell markers. Per that study: 5'RACE template switching built TCR beta cDNA with unique molecular identifiers.

The starting material was PBMCs from blood, obtained on the day of vaccination. These receptors were obtained from a man aged 50-59 years who received an inactivated influenza vaccine.

V gene TRBV11-2 combines with J gene TRBJ2-1; D is unresolved. This CDR3 contains 14 residues. V was shortened by 3 bases and J by 7 bases, with 13 bases between the two germline ends. CDR1 SGHAT and CDR2 FQNNGV come from the germline V gene. The CDR3 loop is CASSFLSVRNEQFF. CDR3 bases: TGTGCCAGCAGCTTCCTGTCGGTGAGAAATGAGCAGTTCTTC.

This clonotype came up a few times. The genes are TRBV28 and TRBJ2-2; 7 positions agree with TRBD1. The V and J ends lost 6 bases and 4 bases, in that order; junction bases with no gene match: 8. This CDR3 region has 15 residues. CDR1 MDHEN and CDR2 SYDVKM come from the germline V gene. This CDR3 is CASRRRDRATGELFF. The CDR3 region has the DNA TGTGCCAGCAGGCGGAGAGACAGGGCCACCGGGGAGCTGTTTTTT.

This chain connects TRBV6-2 or TRBV6-3 to TRBJ2-5; TRBD2 matches at 14 bases. Germline V gene sequence: CDR1 MNHEY, CDR2 SVGEGT. CDR3 length: 17 amino acids. J lost 1 base, V lost 6 bases, and 7 bases had no gene match. CDR3 region: CASSRGTSGSRQETQYF. In DNA, the CDR3 is TGTGCCAGCAGCCGAGGGACTAGCGGGAGCCGCCAAGAGACCCAGTACTTC.

This clonotype was seen a handful of times. The chain joins TRBV11-2 to TRBJ2-1; D unclear. Trimming pared 5 bases from V and 0 bases from J, leaving 11 bases between. There are 15 residues in the CDR3. Per germline, CDR1 SGHAT and CDR2 FQNNGV. Here the CDR3 DNA reads TGTGCCAGCAGCGTGACCACATTCTCCTACAATGAGCAGTTCTTC. Encoded protein: CASSVTTFSYNEQFF.

The table lists this clonotype with a few counts. The V and J genes are TRBV20-1 and TRBJ1-2; D is uncertain. CDR3 length: 13 residues. Germline CDR1 DFQATT, CDR2 SNEGSKA (reference sequence). Trimming pared 3 bases from V and 3 bases from J, leaving 11 bases between. CDR3 bases: TGCAGTGCTAGTTGGCCGGATCACTATGGCTACACCTTC. Residues: CSASWPDHYGYTF.

This clonotype occurred many times. This sequence joins TRBV20-1 and TRBJ1-1; D ambiguous. Trimming took 8 bases from V and 4 from J, leaving 17 bases between them. Germline CDR1 DFQATT, CDR2 SNEGSKA (reference sequence). The CDR3 sequence is 13 residues long. In DNA, the CDR3 is TGCAGTCCCCCGTCGGGAGTCGGCACTGAAGCTTTCTTT. Translated, it gives CSPPSGVGTEAFF.

The chain combines TRBV12-3 or TRBV12-4 with TRBJ1-4, with D hard to call. The ends were cut back, 5 bases at V and 8 bases at J, with 18 bases in the middle. This CDR3 is 15 amino acids long. CDR3 region: CASSRLGSGFEKLFF. The CDR3 nucleotides read TGTGCCAGCAGTCGATTAGGAAGCGGGTTCGAAAAACTGTTTTTT.

The chain combines TRBV6-5 with TRBJ1-3; 10 bases line up with TRBD1. V lost 0 bases to trimming and J lost 4 bases; unmatched junction nucleotides: 6. CDR3 length: 17 amino acids. CDR1 is MNHEY, CDR2 SVGAGI, per germline. CDR3 DNA: TGTGCCAGCAGTTACTCGGGGACAGGGGACTCAGGAAACACCATATATTTT. It translates to CASSYSGTGDSGNTIYF.

The V call is TRBV9, the J call TRBJ2-6; tentative D call: TRBD2 (5 bases). Germline assignment: CDR1 SGDLS and CDR2 YYNGEE. Trimming left V 0 bases short and J 0 bases short, with 10 bases between. The CDR3 sequence is 17 residues long. The CDR3 region is CASSVEQTTSGANVLTF. CDR3 in DNA: TGTGCCAGCAGCGTAGAACAGACTACCTCTGGGGCCAACGTCCTGACTTTC.

The chain combines TRBV20-1 with TRBJ1-2; 7 positions agree with TRBD1. Trimming cost V 1 base and J 2 bases; bases outside gene matches: 4. The germline V gene encodes CDR1 DFQATT and CDR2 SNEGSKA (reference sequence). This CDR3 has 14 residues. CDR3 amino acids: CSARAIQGNYGYTF. The CDR3 DNA reads as TGCAGTGCTAGAGCCATACAGGGGAACTATGGCTACACCTTC.

This clonotype was found a few times. The rearrangement uses TRBV7-8 and TRBJ2-5, with unresolved D. In germline, CDR1 is SGHVS, CDR2 FQNEAQ. The CDR3 length is 14 residues. V lost 5 bases and J lost 3, with 13 bases in between. The CDR3 loop is CASSRRDIKETQYF. CDR3 DNA: TGTGCCAGCAGCCGCCGCGATATAAAAGAGACCCAGTACTTC.

This clonotype was counted between two and nine times. The chain combines TRBV5-1 with TRBJ2-7; TRBD1 aligns across 8 bases. Germline CDR1 and CDR2: SGHRS and YFSETQ. The V and J ends lost 0 bases and 2 bases, in that order; junction bases with no gene match: 4. The CDR3 consists of 15 residues. CDR3 nucleotides: TGCGCCAGCAGCTTGGCCGAACAGGGGGCCTACGAGCAGTACTTC. Translating gives CASSLAEQGAYEQYF.

In its sample, this clonotype was seen a few times. The V call is TRBV10-3, the J call TRBJ1-2; 7 bases align to TRBD1. J was trimmed by 5 bases and V by 6 bases; bases with no gene match: 3. The CDR3 covers 12 residues. CDR1 and CDR2 (germline): ENHRY, SYGVKD. The CDR3 DNA reads TGTGCCATCAGCGGGACAGAGTATGGCTACACCTTC. This translates into CAISGTEYGYTF.

The sample holds a few counts of this clonotype. The J gene is TRBJ2-3, the V gene TRBV7-3; D gene uncertain. CDR3 size: 13 residues. Germline assignment: CDR1 SGHTA and CDR2 FQGTGA. Trimming shortened V by 5 bases and J by 6 bases, and 12 bases separated the two germline ends. The CDR3 region is CASSPPMGDTQYF. The DNA of the CDR3 is TGTGCCAGCAGCCCTCCAATGGGCGATACGCAGTATTTT. Full variable domain (remainder filled in from reference TRBV7-3 and TRBJ2-3): GAGVSQTPSNKVTEKGKYVELRCDPISGHTALYWYRQSLGQGPEFLIYFQGTGAADDSGLPNDRFFAVRPEGSVSTLKIQRTERGDSAVYLCASSPPMGDTQYFGPGTRLTVL.

This clonotype has a handful of counts. The V and J genes are TRBV29-1 and TRBJ2-7, with 9 bases lining up with TRBD2. The V and J ends lost 4 bases and 6 bases, in that order; junction bases with no gene match: 7. This CDR3 region has 13 residues. Germline V CDR1 and CDR2: SQVTM, ANQGSEA. In DNA, the CDR3 is TGCAGCGTTGCCCCTAGCGGGGCCGGCGAGCAGTACTTC. This sequence encodes CSVAPSGAGEQYF.

This clonotype was counted only a few times. V gene TRBV7-2 combines with J gene TRBJ2-1; no firm D call. The V gene's germline CDR1 is SGHTA and CDR2 FQGNSA. The CDR3 is 12 amino acids. The V end lost 4 bases, the J end lost 3 bases, and 4 bases lay between the germline ends. The CDR3 sequence is CASSWNYNEQFF. CDR3 sequence (DNA): TGTGCCAGCAGCTGGAACTACAATGAGCAGTTCTTC. Full variable domain (missing parts from reference TRBV7-2 and TRBJ2-1): GAGVSQSPSNKVTEKGKDVELRCDPISGHTALYWYRQSLGQGLEFLIYFQGNSAPDKSGLPSDRFSAERTGGSVSTLTIQRTQQEDSAVYLCASSWNYNEQFFGPGTRLTVL.

Ten or more counts support this clonotype. The chain has TRBV5-1 and TRBJ1-4, with no clear D. V was clipped by 3 bases and J by 1 base, with 7 bases between them. Germline values: CDR1 SGHRS, CDR2 YFSETQ. The CDR3 consists of 14 residues. The CDR3 sequence is CASSWRETNEKLFF. CDR3 sequence (DNA): TGCGCCAGCAGCTGGAGAGAAACTAATGAAAAACTGTTTTTT.

This chain's CDR3 is CASSLEGSGRAGGEQFF. Written as DNA, the CDR3 is TGTGCCAGCAGCTTAGAGGGGTCGGGTAGGGCCGGGGGCGAGCAGTTCTTC. The V and J genes are TRBV11-2 and TRBJ2-1; either TRBD1 or TRBD2 may supply D (6 bases each). The V gene lost 0 bases and the J gene lost 10 bases, with 22 bases spanning the gap. The germline V gene encodes CDR1 SGHAT and CDR2 FQNNGV. This CDR3 comprises 17 residues.

This clonotype was seen a handful of times. The chain combines TRBV11-2 with TRBJ2-7, with no clear D. The CDR3 consists of 14 residues. The germline CDR1 and CDR2 sequences are SGHAT and FQNNGV. The germline V and J ends were trimmed by 2 bases and 5 bases, with 13 bases remaining between them. The CDR3 bases are TGTGCCAGCAGCTTAATGCAGGCCACCCACGAGCAGTACTTC. Translation gives CASSLMQATHEQYF. Variable domain in full (rest from reference TRBV11-2 and TRBJ2-7): EAGVAQSPRYKIIEKRQSVAFWCNPISGHATLYWYQQILGQGPKLLIQFQNNGVVDDSQLPKDRFSAERLKGVDSTLKIQPAKLEDSAVYLCASSLMQATHEQYFGPGTRLTVT.

This clonotype was seen a handful of times. CDR3 sequence: CSVGTGEETQYF. The DNA of the CDR3 is TGCAGCGTTGGGACAGGGGAAGAGACCCAGTACTTC. The rearrangement joins TRBV29-1 to TRBJ2-5; the match to TRBD1 covers 9 bases. Germline loops: CDR1 SQVTM, CDR2 ANQGSEA. CDR3 length: 12 residues. The ends lost 4 bases at V and 3 bases at J; junction bases unmatched: 0. The whole variable domain, remainder taken from reference TRBV29-1 and TRBJ2-5, is SAVISQKPSRDICQRGTSLTIQCQVDSQVTMMFWYRQQPGQSLTLIATANQGSEATYESGFVIDKFPISRPNLTFSTLTVSNMSPEDSSIYLCSVGTGEETQYFGPGTRLLVL.

The table lists this clonotype with a few counts. The chain uses TRBV20-1 and TRBJ2-1, with TRBD2 matching over 10 bases. The CDR3 loop spans 16 amino acids. J gave up 8 bases and V 3 bases, and 13 bases lay outside the gene matches. In germline, CDR1 is DFQATT, CDR2 SNEGSKA (reference sequence). CDR3 amino acids: CSASTTVVAGGDEQFF. CDR3 coding DNA: TGCAGTGCTAGCACTACCGTAGTAGCGGGAGGCGATGAGCAGTTCTTC.